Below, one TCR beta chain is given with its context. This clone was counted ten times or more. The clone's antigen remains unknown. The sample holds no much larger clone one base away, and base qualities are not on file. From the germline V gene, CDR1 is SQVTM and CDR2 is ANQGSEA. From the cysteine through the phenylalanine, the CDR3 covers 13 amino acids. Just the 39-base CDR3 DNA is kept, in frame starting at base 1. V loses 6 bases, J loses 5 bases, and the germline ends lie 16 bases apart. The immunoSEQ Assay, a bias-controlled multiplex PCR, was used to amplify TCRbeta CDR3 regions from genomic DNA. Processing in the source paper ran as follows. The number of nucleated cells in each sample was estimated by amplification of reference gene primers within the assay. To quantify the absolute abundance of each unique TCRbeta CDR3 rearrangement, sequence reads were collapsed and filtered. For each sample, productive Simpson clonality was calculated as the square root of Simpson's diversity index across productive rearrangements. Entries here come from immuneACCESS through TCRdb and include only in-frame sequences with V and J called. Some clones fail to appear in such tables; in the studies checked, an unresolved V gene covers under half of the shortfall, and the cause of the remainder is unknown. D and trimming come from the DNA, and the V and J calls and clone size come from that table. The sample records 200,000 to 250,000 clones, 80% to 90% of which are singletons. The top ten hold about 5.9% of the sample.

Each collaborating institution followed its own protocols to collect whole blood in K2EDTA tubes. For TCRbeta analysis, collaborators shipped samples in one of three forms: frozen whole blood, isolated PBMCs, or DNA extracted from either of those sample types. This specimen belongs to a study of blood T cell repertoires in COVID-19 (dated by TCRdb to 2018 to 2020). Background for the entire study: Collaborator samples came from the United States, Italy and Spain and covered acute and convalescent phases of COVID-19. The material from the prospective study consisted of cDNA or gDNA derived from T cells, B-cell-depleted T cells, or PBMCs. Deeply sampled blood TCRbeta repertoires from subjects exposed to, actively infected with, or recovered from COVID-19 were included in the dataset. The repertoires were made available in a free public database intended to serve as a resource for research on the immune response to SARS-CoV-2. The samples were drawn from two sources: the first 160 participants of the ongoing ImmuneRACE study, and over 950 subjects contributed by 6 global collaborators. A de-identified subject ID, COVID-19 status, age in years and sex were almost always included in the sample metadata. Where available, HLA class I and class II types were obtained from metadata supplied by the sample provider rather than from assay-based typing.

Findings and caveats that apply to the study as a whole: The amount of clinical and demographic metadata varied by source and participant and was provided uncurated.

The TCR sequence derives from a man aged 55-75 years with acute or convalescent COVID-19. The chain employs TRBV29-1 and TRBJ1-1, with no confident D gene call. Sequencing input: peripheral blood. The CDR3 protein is CSVAGRDMTEAFF. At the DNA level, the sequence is TGCAGCGTAGCGGGTCGCGATATGACTGAAGCTTTCTTT.